Below, 4 T cell receptor beta chains from the same sample are listed, as sequenced in a study of shared clonotypes between healthy human individuals (dated by TCRdb to the early 2020s). Library prep was done by the immunoSEQ multiplex PCR assay. Drawn from immuneACCESS, this table holds only the in-frame rearrangements with V and J called that TCRdb kept. Clones are partly lost; checked studies trace under half to an unresolved V gene and leave the rest unexplained. Here the sample has about 1.1 million clones; roughly 80% occur a single time. 0.89% of the sample is taken by the ten largest. Input material: memory CD4+ T cells from PBMCs. This specimen's cell subset or site label, per the study, means: CD45RA-negative fraction. All receptors come from a man in his late teens or twenties in good health. Some clones in this sample may be carry-over from other donors' samples.

The V gene is TRBV30, the J gene TRBJ2-3; D gene ambiguous. The CDR3 runs 13 residues. V dropped 3 bases and J dropped 1 base, with 8 bases sitting between them. From germline, CDR1 is GTSNPN and CDR2 SVGIG (reference sequence). CDR3 loop: CAWSGKGTDTQYF. The CDR3 DNA sequence: TGTGCCTGGAGCGGCAAGGGCACAGATACGCAGTATTTT.

The chain is built from TRBV5-1 and TRBJ1-1; D not resolved. Trimming pared 2 bases from V and 7 bases from J, leaving 15 bases between. Germline V gene data show CDR1 as SGHRS and CDR2 as YFSETQ. The CDR3 extends over 14 amino acids. CDR3 bases: TGCGCCAGCAGCTTAGAGGCCCTCGGGGTTGAAGCTTTCTTT. This codes for CASSLEALGVEAFF.

V gene TRBV7-9 combines with J gene TRBJ1-6; D is ambiguous. Per germline, CDR1 SEHNR and CDR2 FQNEAQ (reference sequence). The CDR3 is made up of 14 amino acids. V was shortened by 1 base and J by 7 bases, with 8 bases between the two germline ends. CDR3 DNA: TGTGCCAGCAGCTTAGAGCAGGCGAATTCACCCCTCCACTTT. It yields the protein CASSLEQANSPLHF.

Of note for this clone: The same CDR3 is also encoded by other DNA sequences in this sample. This rearrangement joins TRBV5-1 to TRBJ2-7; perhaps TRBD2 as D (5 bases). CDR3 length: 13 residues. Trimming took off 2 bases at V and 4 bases at J, with 10 bases between the two ends. Germline CDR1 SGHRS, CDR2 YFSETQ. The DNA of the CDR3 is TGCGCCAGCAGCTTAACGGGGTTTTACGAGCAGTACTTC. This encodes CASSLTGFYEQYF.